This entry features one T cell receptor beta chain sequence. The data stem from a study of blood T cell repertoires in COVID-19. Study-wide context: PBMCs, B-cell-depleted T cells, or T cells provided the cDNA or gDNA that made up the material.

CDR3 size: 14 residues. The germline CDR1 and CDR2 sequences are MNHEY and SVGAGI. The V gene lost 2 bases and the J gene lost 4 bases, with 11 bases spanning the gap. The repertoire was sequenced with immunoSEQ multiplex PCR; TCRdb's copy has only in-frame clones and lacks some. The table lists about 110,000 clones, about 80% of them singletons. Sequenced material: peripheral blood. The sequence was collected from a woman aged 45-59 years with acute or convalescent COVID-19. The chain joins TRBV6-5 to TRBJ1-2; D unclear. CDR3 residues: CASSYAGSLYGYTF. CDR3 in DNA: TGTGCCAGCAGTTACGCTGGGAGCCTCTATGGCTACACCTTC.